Below are 28 T cell receptor beta chains sequenced from a single sample in a study of blood T cell repertoires in COVID-19. The data were produced by immunoSEQ multiplex PCR, yet TCRdb's version contains in-frame clones alone and is incomplete. The data hold approximately 230,000 clones, with 86% observed a single time. Sample: peripheral blood. These receptors all stem from a man younger than 40 who had recovered from COVID-19.

The chain recombines TRBV7-6 with TRBJ1-5; D ambiguous. The CDR3 runs 12 residues. Germline CDR1 and CDR2: SGHVS and FNYEAQ. Between the trimmed V and J ends, which lost 1 base and 9 bases, there was a span of 7 bases. CDR3 DNA sequence: TGTGCCAGCAGCTTAGGTAGTCCGCCCCAGCATTTT. This encodes CASSLGSPPQHF.

This chain uses TRBV13 with TRBJ2-7, with D possibly matching TRBD1 (6 bases). CDR3 length equals 16 residues. The germline CDR1 and CDR2 sequences are PRHDT and FYEKMQ (reference sequence). With 2 bases removed from V and 3 bases from J, the gap between germline ends came to 17 bases. CDR3 in DNA: TGTGCCAGCAGCTTAAGCCCGACAGGAAGAAACTACGAGCAGTACTTC. Amino acids: CASSLSPTGRNYEQYF.

The CDR3 sequence is CASRTQGVNTEAFF. The CDR3 nucleotides read TGTGCCAGCAGGACACAGGGGGTGAACACTGAAGCTTTCTTT. This chain uses TRBV6-5 with TRBJ1-1; 8 bases fit TRBD1. V gave up 6 bases and J gave up 0 bases; unmatched junction bases: 3. The CDR3 consists of 14 residues. The germline V gene encodes CDR1 MNHEY and CDR2 SVGAGI.

This clone showed up just once. The chain has TRBV4-3 and TRBJ2-7; D not certain. Germline CDR1 reads LGHNA; CDR2 reads YSLEER. Trimming left V 0 bases short and J 4 bases short, with 7 bases between. The length of the CDR3 is 13 residues. This CDR3 is CASSQDRWYEQYF. CDR3 in DNA: TGCGCCAGCAGCCAAGATCGGTGGTACGAGCAGTACTTC.

The V gene is TRBV29-1, the J gene TRBJ1-1; the D gene is possibly TRBD1 (5 bases). Trimming removed 1 base from V and 6 bases from J, with 6 bases in between. There are 11 residues in the CDR3. Looked up from germline, CDR1 is SQVTM and CDR2 is ANQGSEA. CDR3 sequence: CSVEGGPEAFF. DNA of the CDR3: TGCAGCGTTGAAGGGGGCCCTGAAGCTTTCTTT. The full variable domain, in which reference TRBV29-1 and TRBJ1-1 provide the parts outside the CDR3, is SAVISQKPSRDICQRGTSLTIQCQVDSQVTMMFWYRQQPGQSLTLIATANQGSEATYESGFVIDKFPISRPNLTFSTLTVSNMSPEDSSIYLCSVEGGPEAFFGQGTRLTVV.

This clone has more than one count but fewer than ten. V and J are TRBV5-1 and TRBJ1-1, with a possible D match to TRBD1 (5 bases). V was trimmed by 4 bases and J by 5 bases, leaving 15 bases between them. Per the germline V gene, CDR1 is SGHRS and CDR2 is YFSETQ. The CDR3 is made up of 14 amino acids. The CDR3 here is CASSPQGARTEAFF. The CDR3 DNA reads as TGCGCCAGCAGCCCCCAAGGGGCGAGAACTGAAGCTTTCTTT. Filled out from reference TRBV5-1 and TRBJ1-1, the complete variable domain reads KAGVTQTPRYLIKTRGQQVTLSCSPISGHRSVSWYQQTPGQGLQFLFEYFSETQRNKGNFPGRFSGRQFSNSRSEMNVSTLELGDSALYLCASSPQGARTEAFFGQGTRLTVV.

This chain links TRBV5-4 with TRBJ2-5; 8 positions agree with TRBD1. CDR3 length: 18 amino acids. V lost 0 bases and J lost 6; bases outside the gene matches: 16. Looked up from germline, CDR1 is SGHNT and CDR2 is YYREEE (reference sequence). The DNA of the CDR3 is TGTGCCAGCAGCTTGGCCCCGGATGGCAGGGGGCGCGGGCAGACCCAGTACTTC. It codes for CASSLAPDGRGRGQTQYF.

This chain connects TRBV4-1 to TRBJ2-1; 8 bases agree with TRBD2. In germline, CDR1 is MGHRA, CDR2 YSYEKL. The J segment lost 2 bases and the V segment lost 4 bases, leaving 7 bases of the junction unmatched. This CDR3 comprises 16 residues. The CDR3, as DNA: TGCGCCAGCAGCCCCGAAGGGCGGGGGGCCTACAATGAGCAGTTCTTC. This codes for CASSPEGRGAYNEQFF.

V usage is TRBV7-2 and J usage is TRBJ2-1; TRBD2 matches at 8 bases. CDR3 length: 16 amino acids. CDR1 and CDR2 from the germline V gene are SGHTA and FQGNSA. V was pared by 5 bases and J by 3 bases, with 9 bases of the junction left unmatched. CDR3 DNA: TGTGCCAGCAGCCATAACGGGGGGGCCCTCTACAATGAGCAGTTCTTC. It codes for CASSHNGGALYNEQFF.

The chain carries TRBV6-2 or TRBV6-3 and TRBJ2-1; 9 bases line up with TRBD2. V gave up 6 bases and J gave up 2 bases; unmatched junction bases: 11. The CDR3 extends over 17 amino acids. Looked up from germline, CDR1 is MNHEY and CDR2 is SVGEGT. The CDR3 DNA is TGTGCCAGCAGCCCCCCCCGAGCGGGGGGACCCTACAATGAGCAGTTCTTC. Protein sequence: CASSPPRAGGPYNEQFF.

The gene calls are TRBV6-5 and TRBJ2-2, with 7 bases aligning to TRBD1. The CDR3 is made up of 14 amino acids. From germline, CDR1 is MNHEY and CDR2 SVGAGI. Losses at the gene ends were 7 bases for V and 5 bases for J; bases not matched to a gene: 7. The CDR3 sequence is CASIIDRATGELFF. CDR3 nucleotide sequence: TGTGCCAGCATTATCGACAGGGCGACCGGGGAGCTGTTTTTT.

This sequence joins TRBV7-9 and TRBJ1-1; tentatively, D is TRBD1 (6 bases). CDR1 is SEHNR and CDR2 is FQNEAQ in the germline V gene (reference sequence). V lost 4 bases and J lost 7, with 16 bases in between. The CDR3 is 14 amino acids. DNA for the CDR3: TGTGCCAGCAGCTCTCGGGGGGGCCGCCTTGAAGCTTTCTTT. This encodes CASSSRGGRLEAFF.

CDR3 in amino acids: CASSYNGGSTEAFF. The CDR3 DNA reads TGTGCCAGCAGTTACAATGGGGGGTCCACTGAAGCTTTCTTT. This chain links TRBV6-5 with TRBJ1-1; D possibly corresponds to TRBD1 (5 bases). This CDR3 has 14 amino acids. V shed 2 bases and J shed 4 bases, with 11 bases lying between them. CDR1 MNHEY and CDR2 SVGAGI come from the germline V gene.

The genes are TRBV5-1 and TRBJ1-3; D unresolved. CDR3 size: 14 residues. Germline V gene data show CDR1 as SGHRS and CDR2 as YFSETQ. V gave up 5 bases and J gave up 4 bases, with 13 bases separating them. CDR3 in amino acids: CASREQSPGNTIYF. CDR3 sequence (DNA): TGCGCCAGCAGGGAACAGAGTCCCGGAAACACCATATATTTT.

The V call is TRBV6-4, the J call TRBJ2-1; 7 bases align to TRBD2. Trimming removed 0 bases from V and 4 bases from J; junction bases left unmatched: 9. The CDR3 loop spans 17 amino acids. Germline assignment: CDR1 MRHNA and CDR2 SNTAGT. CDR3 coding DNA: TGTGCCAGCAGTGACTCGGGGGGGACCAATTCTTACAATGAGCAGTTCTTC. As protein: CASSDSGGTNSYNEQFF.

V is TRBV7-2 and J is TRBJ1-4; 7 bases map to TRBD1. Looked up from germline, CDR1 is SGHTA and CDR2 is FQGNSA. With 1 base clipped from V and 7 bases from J, the junction kept 6 bases outside the gene matches. CDR3 size: 15 residues. The DNA for the CDR3 is TGTGCCAGCAGCTTAGGGGCAGGGGGTGTTGAAAAACTGTTTTTT. This codes for CASSLGAGGVEKLFF.

In DNA, the CDR3 is TGCGCCAGCAGCCAAGACCCGGGGTGGGACACTGAAGCTTTCTTT. Its protein product is CASSQDPGWDTEAFF. The rearrangement uses TRBV4-1 and TRBJ1-1; D gene ambiguous. The CDR3 spans 15 residues. Germline CDR1 and CDR2: MGHRA and YSYEKL. With 0 bases removed from V and 3 bases from J, the gap between germline ends came to 11 bases.

V usage is TRBV6-1 and J usage is TRBJ2-7, with a weak D call TRBD1 (6 bases). V was cut by 4 bases and J by 3 bases, with 13 bases left in between. Germline CDR1 reads MNHNS; CDR2 reads SASEGT. CDR3 length: 14 residues. DNA of the CDR3: TGTGCCAGCAGTGCGGCCAGGGGTGGCTACGAGCAGTACTTC. Translating it yields CASSAARGGYEQYF.

This clone turned up a few times. The rearrangement joins TRBV29-1 to TRBJ2-3, with 7 bases identical to TRBD1. Germline V lookup: CDR1 SQVTM, CDR2 ANQGSEA. This CDR3 is 15 amino acids long. After removal of 7 bases from V and 1 base from J, the junction contained 11 bases not matched to a gene. The CDR3 DNA follows: TGCAGCGCCGTTTTCGACAGGGCAGGCACAGATACGCAGTATTTT. As protein: CSAVFDRAGTDTQYF.

This chain uses TRBV6-5 with TRBJ1-2; D remains unclear. Trimming removed 2 bases from V and 8 bases from J, with 15 bases in between. The germline V gene has CDR1 MNHEY and CDR2 SVGAGI. The CDR3 extends over 14 amino acids. The CDR3 DNA follows: TGTGCCAGCAGTTACGACTACCGAGGCAAAGGCTACACCTTC. It is translated as CASSYDYRGKGYTF.

V usage is TRBV28 and J usage is TRBJ1-1; the D gene is possibly TRBD1 (6 bases). With 6 bases removed from V and 3 bases from J, the gap between germline ends came to 17 bases. Germline assignment: CDR1 MDHEN and CDR2 SYDVKM. This CDR3 spans 15 amino acids. The CDR3 is CASSPIQGRDTEAFF. As DNA, the CDR3 is TGTGCCAGCAGCCCTATACAGGGAAGGGACACTGAAGCTTTCTTT.

V usage is TRBV27 and J usage is TRBJ1-2; 7 positions agree with TRBD1. Germline V gene lookup returns CDR1 MNHEY and CDR2 SMNVEV (reference sequence). The CDR3 is 14 amino acids. V lost 1 base, J lost 4 bases, and 3 bases stayed unmatched. CDR3 DNA: TGTGCCAGCAGTTTATTCCGGGACAGCTATGGCTACACCTTC. This codes for CASSLFRDSYGYTF.

The genes are TRBV29-1 and TRBJ1-4; TRBD1 is a possible D gene (6 bases). CDR3 length: 14 amino acids. Trimming cost V 6 bases and J 6 bases, with 17 bases left between them. Germline V gives CDR1 SQVTM, CDR2 ANQGSEA. The CDR3 sequence is CSVGQVARYEKLFF. CDR3 DNA: TGCAGCGTGGGACAAGTTGCTCGGTATGAAAAACTGTTTTTT.

The J gene is TRBJ1-5, the V gene TRBV7-9; D not certain. V lost 2 bases to trimming and J lost 7 bases, with 9 bases between them. The CDR3 runs 13 residues. Germline CDR1 is SEHNR and CDR2 is FQNEAQ (reference sequence). The CDR3 DNA follows: TGTGCCAGCAGCTTATACACGTGGCAGCCCCAGCATTTT. It encodes CASSLYTWQPQHF. The entire variable domain, with the rest obtained from reference TRBV7-9 and TRBJ1-5, is as follows: DTGVSQNPRHKITKRGQNVTFRCDPISEHNRLYWYRQTLGQGPEFLTYFQNEAQLEKSRLLSDRFSAERPKGSFSTLEIQRTEQGDSAMYLCASSLYTWQPQHFGDGTRLSIL.

This clone occurred a few times. This chain links TRBV5-1 with TRBJ2-2; D possibly corresponds to TRBD1 (5 bases). V lost 3 bases and J 5 bases, leaving 17 bases between the germline ends. CDR3 length: 16 amino acids. The V gene's germline CDR1 is SGHRS and CDR2 YFSETQ. The CDR3: CASSWGGRAETGELFF. As DNA, the CDR3 is TGCGCCAGCAGCTGGGGCGGCAGGGCTGAGACCGGGGAGCTGTTTTTT.

The chain recombines TRBV5-1 with TRBJ2-3, with a possible D match to TRBD2 (5 bases). The V end lost 4 bases, the J end lost 0 bases, and 15 bases lay between the germline ends. CDR3 size: 16 residues. The germline V gene encodes CDR1 SGHRS and CDR2 YFSETQ. In DNA, the CDR3 is TGCGCCAGCAGCGCTGTGCGGGCCACTAGCACAGATACGCAGTATTTT. Amino acid sequence: CASSAVRATSTDTQYF.

This chain joins TRBV3-1 (or the pseudogene TRBV3-2) and TRBJ2-3, with 10 bases lining up with TRBD2. The length of the CDR3 is 17 residues. Germline loops: CDR1 LGHDT, CDR2 YNNKEL (reference sequence). V shed 6 bases and J 5 bases; nucleotides not matched to a gene: 14. CDR3 DNA sequence: TGTGCCAGCAGTACCTATTGGCTAGCGGGGGAGGGAGATACGCAGTATTTT. Protein product: CASSTYWLAGEGDTQYF.

The chain uses TRBV11-2 and TRBJ1-2, with TRBD1 matching over 9 bases. The germline V gene has CDR1 SGHAT and CDR2 FQNNGV. The CDR3 spans 16 residues. V dropped 5 bases and J dropped 0; count of bases not matched to a gene: 7. DNA of the CDR3: TGTGCCAGCAGCGCGTGGGACAGGGCCTCTAACTATGGCTACACCTTC. Translating it yields CASSAWDRASNYGYTF.